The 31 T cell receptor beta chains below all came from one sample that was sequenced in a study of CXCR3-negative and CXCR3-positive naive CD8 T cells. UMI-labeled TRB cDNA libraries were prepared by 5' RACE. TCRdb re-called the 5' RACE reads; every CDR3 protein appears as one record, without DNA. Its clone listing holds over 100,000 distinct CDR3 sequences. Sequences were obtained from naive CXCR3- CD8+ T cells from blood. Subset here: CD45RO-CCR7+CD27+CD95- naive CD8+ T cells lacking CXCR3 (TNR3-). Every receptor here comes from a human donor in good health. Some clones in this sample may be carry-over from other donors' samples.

The CDR3 sequence is CASSLDGGAYNEQFF. The J gene is TRBJ2-1, the V gene TRBV7-9; the D call of TRBD1 rests on TCRdb alone, since no DNA is present to check it. The CDR3 is 15 residues long. CDR1 is SEHNR and CDR2 is FQNEAQ in the germline V gene (reference sequence).

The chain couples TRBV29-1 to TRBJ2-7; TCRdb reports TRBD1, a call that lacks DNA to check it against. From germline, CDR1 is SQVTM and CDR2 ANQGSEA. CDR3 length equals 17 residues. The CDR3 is CSVGETGVTQFSYEQYF.

CDR3 sequence: CASSKAGTQSSYNEQFF. V usage is TRBV21-1 and J usage is TRBJ2-1. TRBV21-1 is designated a pseudogene. The CDR3 runs to 17 residues.

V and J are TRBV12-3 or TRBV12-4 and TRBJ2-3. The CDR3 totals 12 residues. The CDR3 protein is CASSLDTDTQYF.

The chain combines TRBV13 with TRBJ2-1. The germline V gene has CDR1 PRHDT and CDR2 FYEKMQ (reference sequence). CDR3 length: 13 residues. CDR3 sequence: CASSLGSPSEQFF.

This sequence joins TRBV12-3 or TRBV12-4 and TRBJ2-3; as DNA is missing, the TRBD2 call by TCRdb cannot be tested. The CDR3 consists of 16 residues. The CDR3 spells CASSPDPSGGTDTQYF.

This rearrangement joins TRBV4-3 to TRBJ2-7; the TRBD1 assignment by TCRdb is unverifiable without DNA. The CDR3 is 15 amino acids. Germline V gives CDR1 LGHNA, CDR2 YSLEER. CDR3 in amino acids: CASSQDQGLGYEQYF.

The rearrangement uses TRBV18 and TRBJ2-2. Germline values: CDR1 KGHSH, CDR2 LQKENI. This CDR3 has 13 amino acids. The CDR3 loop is CASSPPAAGELFF.

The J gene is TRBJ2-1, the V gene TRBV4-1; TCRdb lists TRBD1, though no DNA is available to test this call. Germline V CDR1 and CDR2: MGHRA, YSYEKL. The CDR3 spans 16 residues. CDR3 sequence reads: CASSPLGDSLYNEQFF.

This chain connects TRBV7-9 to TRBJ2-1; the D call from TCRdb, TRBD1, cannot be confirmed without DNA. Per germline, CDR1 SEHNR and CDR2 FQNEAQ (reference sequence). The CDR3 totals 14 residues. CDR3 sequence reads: CASSLASRDGEQFF.

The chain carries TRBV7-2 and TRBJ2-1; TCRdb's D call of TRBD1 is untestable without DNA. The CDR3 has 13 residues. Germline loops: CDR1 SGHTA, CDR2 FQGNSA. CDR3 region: CASSPHPLNEQFF.

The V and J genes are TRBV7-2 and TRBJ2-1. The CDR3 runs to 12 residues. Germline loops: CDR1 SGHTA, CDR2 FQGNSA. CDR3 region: CASSPEYNEQFF.

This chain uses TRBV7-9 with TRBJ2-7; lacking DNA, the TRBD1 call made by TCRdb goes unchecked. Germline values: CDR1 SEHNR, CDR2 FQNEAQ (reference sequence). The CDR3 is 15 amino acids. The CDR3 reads CASSEKGDTTYEQYF.

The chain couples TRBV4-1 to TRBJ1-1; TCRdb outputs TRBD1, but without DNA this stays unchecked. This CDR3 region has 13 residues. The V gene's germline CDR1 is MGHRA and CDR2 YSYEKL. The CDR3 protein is CASSLSQGEEAFF.

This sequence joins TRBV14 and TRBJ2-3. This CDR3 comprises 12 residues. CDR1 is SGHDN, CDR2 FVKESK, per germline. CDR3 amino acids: CASSQVDDTQYF.

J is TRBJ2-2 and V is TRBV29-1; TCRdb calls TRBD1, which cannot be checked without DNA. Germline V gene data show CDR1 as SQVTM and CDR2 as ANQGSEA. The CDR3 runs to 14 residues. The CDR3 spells CSVEGQGNTGELFF.

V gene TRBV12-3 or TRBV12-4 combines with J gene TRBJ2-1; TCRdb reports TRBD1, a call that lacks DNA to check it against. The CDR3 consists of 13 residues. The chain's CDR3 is CASSHDPSGEQFF.

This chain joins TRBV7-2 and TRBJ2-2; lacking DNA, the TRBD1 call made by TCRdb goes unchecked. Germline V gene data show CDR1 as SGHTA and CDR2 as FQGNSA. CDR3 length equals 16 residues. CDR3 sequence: CASRTPGTGVTGELFF. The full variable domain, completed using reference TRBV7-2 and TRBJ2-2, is GAGVSQSPSNKVTEKGKDVELRCDPISGHTALYWYRQSLGQGLEFLIYFQGNSAPDKSGLPSDRFSAERTGGSVSTLTIQRTQQEDSAVYLCASRTPGTGVTGELFFGEGSRLTVL.

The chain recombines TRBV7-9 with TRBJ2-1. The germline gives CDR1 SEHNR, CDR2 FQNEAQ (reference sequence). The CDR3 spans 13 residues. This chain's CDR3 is CASSLLGYYEQFF.

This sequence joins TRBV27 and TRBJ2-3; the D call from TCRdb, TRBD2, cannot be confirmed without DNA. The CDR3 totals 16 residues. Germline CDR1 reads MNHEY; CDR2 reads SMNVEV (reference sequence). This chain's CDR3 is CASSLLAGLPGDTQYF.

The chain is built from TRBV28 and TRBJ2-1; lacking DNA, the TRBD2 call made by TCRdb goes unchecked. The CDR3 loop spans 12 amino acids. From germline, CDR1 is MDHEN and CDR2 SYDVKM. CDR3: CASSLTSVEQFF.

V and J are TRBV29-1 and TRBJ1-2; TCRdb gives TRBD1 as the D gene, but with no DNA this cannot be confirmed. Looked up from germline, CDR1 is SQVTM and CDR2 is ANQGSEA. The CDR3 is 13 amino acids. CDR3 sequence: CSVYPEGSHGYTF.

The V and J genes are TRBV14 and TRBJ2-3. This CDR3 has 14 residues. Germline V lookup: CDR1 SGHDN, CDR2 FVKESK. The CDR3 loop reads CASSDALAKDTQYF. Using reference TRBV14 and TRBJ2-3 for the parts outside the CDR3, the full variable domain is EAGVTQFPSHSVIEKGQTVTLRCDPISGHDNLYWYRRVMGKEIKFLLHFVKESKQDESGMPNNRFLAERTGGTYSTLKVQPAELEDSGVYFCASSDALAKDTQYFGPGTRLTVL.

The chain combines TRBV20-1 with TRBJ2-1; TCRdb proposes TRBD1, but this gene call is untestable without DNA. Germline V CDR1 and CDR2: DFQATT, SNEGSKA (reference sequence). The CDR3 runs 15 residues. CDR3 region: CSARVVGTEVHEQFF.

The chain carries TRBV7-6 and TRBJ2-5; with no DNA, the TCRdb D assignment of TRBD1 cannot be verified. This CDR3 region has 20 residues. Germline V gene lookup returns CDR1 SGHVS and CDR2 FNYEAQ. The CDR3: CASSYEFRTGGNSYGETQYF.

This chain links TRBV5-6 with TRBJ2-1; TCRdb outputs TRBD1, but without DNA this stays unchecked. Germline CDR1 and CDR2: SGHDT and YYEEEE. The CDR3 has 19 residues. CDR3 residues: CASSSPVGAGAPSYNEQFF.

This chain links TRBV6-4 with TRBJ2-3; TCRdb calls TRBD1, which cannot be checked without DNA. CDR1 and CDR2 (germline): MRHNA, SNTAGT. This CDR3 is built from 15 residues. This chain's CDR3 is CASSDQAGGTDTQYF.

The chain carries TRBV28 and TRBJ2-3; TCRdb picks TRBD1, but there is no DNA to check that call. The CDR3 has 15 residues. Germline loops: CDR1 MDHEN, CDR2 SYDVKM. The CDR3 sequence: CASSTTGTNTDTQYF.

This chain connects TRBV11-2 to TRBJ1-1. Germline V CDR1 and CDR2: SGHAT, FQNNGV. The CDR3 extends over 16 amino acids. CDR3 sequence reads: CASSLVGRDMNTEAFF. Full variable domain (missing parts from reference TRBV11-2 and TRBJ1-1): EAGVAQSPRYKIIEKRQSVAFWCNPISGHATLYWYQQILGQGPKLLIQFQNNGVVDDSQLPKDRFSAERLKGVDSTLKIQPAKLEDSAVYLCASSLVGRDMNTEAFFGQGTRLTVV.

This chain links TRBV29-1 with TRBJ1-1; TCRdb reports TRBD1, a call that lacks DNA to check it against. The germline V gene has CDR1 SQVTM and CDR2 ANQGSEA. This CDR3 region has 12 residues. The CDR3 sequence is CTTGALNTEAFF.

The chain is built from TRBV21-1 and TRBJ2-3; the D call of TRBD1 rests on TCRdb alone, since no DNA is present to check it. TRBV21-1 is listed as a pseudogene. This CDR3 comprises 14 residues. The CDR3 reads CASPERQGVSTQYF.